This T cell receptor (beta chain) emerged from a study of T-cell memory formation after mild COVID-19. The wider study: Each donor largely had its own TCR clusters.

Whole-study findings and limits: The second-wave clones peaking on day 37 were not confirmed as SARS-CoV-2-specific.

At least ten counts were recorded for this clonotype. The antigen is undetermined. 5'RACE, which relied on constant-segment primers, yielded TCR alpha and TCR beta cDNA libraries carrying sample barcodes and UMIs. Using its own MiXCR run on the 5' RACE reads, TCRdb lists one record per CDR3 protein. The table has 25,000 to 30,000 distinct CDR3 sequences, around 15% seen once; the top ten hold approximately 1.4%. Sequencing input: PBMCs or a T cell subset sorted from them (not recorded which). The TCR sequence derives from an adult who had mild COVID-19 (a few samples of this study predate the infection). Cell type and time point are not known.

The CDR3 here is CASSLAGRGRGGYTF. CDR3 nucleotides: TGTGCCAGCAGTTTAGCGGGCAGGGGGCGTGGAGGCTACACCTTC. The chain links TRBV12-3 or TRBV12-4 to TRBJ1-2; 8 positions match TRBD1. After removal of 0 bases from V and 8 bases from J, the junction contained 8 bases not matched to a gene. The CDR3 length is 15 residues.